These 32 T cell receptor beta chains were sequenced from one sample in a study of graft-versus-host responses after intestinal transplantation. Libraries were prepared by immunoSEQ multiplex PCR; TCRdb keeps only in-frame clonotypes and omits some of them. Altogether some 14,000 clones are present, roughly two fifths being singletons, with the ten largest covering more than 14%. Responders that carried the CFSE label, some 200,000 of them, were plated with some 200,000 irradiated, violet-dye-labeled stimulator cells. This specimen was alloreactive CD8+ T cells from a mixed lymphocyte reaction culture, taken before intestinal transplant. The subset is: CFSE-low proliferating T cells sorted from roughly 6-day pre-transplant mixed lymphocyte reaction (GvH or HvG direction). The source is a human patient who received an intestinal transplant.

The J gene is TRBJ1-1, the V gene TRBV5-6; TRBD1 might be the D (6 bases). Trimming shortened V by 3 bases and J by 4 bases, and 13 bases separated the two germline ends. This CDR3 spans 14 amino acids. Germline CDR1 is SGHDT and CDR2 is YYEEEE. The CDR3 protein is CASSWLGGATEAFF. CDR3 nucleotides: TGTGCCAGCAGCTGGCTCGGGGGGGCCACTGAAGCTTTCTTT.

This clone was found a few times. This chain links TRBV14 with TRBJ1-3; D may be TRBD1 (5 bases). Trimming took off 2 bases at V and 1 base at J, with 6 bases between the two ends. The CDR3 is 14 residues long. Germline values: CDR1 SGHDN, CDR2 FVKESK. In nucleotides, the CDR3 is TGTGCCAGCAGCCAAACAGGTTCTGGAAACACCATATATTTT. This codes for CASSQTGSGNTIYF.

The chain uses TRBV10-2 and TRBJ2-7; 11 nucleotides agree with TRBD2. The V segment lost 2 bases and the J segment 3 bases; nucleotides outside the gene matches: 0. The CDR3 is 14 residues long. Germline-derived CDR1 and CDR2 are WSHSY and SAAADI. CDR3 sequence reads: CASSEGLAGYEQYF. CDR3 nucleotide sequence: TGCGCCAGCAGTGAGGGACTAGCGGGCTACGAGCAGTACTTC.

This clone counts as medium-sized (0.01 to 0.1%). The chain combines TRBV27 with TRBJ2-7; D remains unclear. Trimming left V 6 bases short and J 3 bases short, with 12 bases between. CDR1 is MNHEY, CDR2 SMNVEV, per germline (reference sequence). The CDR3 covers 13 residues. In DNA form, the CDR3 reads TGTGCCAGCAGAGTCGGAGTGGGCTACGAGCAGTACTTC. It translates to CASRVGVGYEQYF.

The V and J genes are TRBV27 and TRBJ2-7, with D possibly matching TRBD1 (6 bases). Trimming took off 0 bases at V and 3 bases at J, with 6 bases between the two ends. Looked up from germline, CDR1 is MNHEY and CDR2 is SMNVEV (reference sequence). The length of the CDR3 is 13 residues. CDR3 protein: CASSLSQGYEQYF. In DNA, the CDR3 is TGTGCCAGCAGTTTATCACAGGGCTACGAGCAGTACTTC.

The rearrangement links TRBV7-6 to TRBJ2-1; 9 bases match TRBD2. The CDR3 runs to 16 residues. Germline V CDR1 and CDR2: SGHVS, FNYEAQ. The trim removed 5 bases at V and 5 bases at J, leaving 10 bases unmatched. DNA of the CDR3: TGTGCCAGCAGCCACCCCGGGACTAGCATCGACAATGAGCAGTTCTTC. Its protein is CASSHPGTSIDNEQFF.

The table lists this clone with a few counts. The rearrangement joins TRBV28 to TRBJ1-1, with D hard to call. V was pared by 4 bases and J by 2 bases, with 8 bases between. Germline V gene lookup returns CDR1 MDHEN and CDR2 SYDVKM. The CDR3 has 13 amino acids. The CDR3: CASSYLYNTEAFF. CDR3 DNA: TGTGCCAGCAGTTACCTCTATAACACTGAAGCTTTCTTT.

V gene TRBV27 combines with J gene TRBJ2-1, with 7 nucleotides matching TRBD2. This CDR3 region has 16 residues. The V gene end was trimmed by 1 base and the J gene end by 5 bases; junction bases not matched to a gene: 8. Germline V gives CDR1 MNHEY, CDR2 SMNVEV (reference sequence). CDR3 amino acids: CASSLYGGGTNNEQFF. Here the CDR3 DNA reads TGTGCCAGCAGTTTATATGGGGGAGGGACTAACAATGAGCAGTTCTTC.

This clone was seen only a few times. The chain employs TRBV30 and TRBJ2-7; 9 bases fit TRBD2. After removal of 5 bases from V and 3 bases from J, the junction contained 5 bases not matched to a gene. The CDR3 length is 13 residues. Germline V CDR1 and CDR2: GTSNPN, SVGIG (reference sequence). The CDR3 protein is CAWGGTSFYEQYF. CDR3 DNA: TGTGCCTGGGGCGGGACTAGCTTCTACGAGCAGTACTTC.

The CDR3 reads CASSEWTGVGNQPQHF. In DNA form, the CDR3 reads TGTGCCAGCAGTGAGTGGACAGGGGTTGGCAATCAGCCCCAGCATTTT. The J gene is TRBJ1-5, the V gene TRBV6-1; 9 bases agree with TRBD1. The CDR3 covers 16 residues. From germline, CDR1 is MNHNS and CDR2 SASEGT. Germline trimming cut 3 bases from V and 2 bases from J; bases unmatched to any gene: 5.

CDR3 DNA: TGTGCCAGCAGCACCACGACAGGATTTTACTACAATGAGCAGTTCTTC. This encodes CASSTTTGFYYNEQFF. V is TRBV5-7 and J is TRBJ2-1; TRBD1 might be the D (6 bases). TRBV5-7 is an ORF, with its function uncertain. The ends were cut back, 4 bases at V and 3 bases at J, with 17 bases in the middle. The CDR3 loop spans 16 amino acids.

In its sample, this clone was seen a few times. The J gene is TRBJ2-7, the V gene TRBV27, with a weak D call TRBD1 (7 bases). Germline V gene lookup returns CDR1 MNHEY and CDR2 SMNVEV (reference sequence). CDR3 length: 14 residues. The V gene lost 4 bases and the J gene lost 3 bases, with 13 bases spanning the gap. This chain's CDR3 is CASSWGGTDYEQYF. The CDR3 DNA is TGTGCCAGCAGTTGGGGCGGGACAGACTACGAGCAGTACTTC.

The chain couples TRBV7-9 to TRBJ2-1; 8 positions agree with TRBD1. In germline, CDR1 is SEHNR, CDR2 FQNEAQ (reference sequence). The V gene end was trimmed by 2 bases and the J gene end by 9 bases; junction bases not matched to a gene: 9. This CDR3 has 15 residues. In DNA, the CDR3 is TGTGCCAGCAGCTTACCGACAGGGGATCTAGCTGAGCAGTTCTTC. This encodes CASSLPTGDLAEQFF.

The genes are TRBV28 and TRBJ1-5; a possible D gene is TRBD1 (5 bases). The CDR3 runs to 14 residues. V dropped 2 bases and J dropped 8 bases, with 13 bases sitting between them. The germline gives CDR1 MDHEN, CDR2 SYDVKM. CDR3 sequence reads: CASSLDTPREPQHF. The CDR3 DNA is TGTGCCAGCAGTTTAGATACCCCCAGGGAGCCCCAGCATTTT.

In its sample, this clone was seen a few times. CDR3 protein: CASSVTQGAGGELFF. Written as DNA, the CDR3 is TGTGCCAGCAGCGTCACACAGGGGGCGGGCGGGGAGCTGTTTTTT. The chain recombines TRBV9 with TRBJ2-2; 9 positions match TRBD1. Germline assignment: CDR1 SGDLS and CDR2 YYNGEE. Unmatched junction bases numbered 6, after V lost 2 bases and J lost 7 bases. The CDR3 is 15 residues long.

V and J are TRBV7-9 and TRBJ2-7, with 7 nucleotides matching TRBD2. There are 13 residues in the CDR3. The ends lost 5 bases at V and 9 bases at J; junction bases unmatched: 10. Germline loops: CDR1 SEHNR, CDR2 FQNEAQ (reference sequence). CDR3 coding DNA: TGTGCCAGCAGCCCCCCGGGGGGTAATGGGCAGTACTTC. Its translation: CASSPPGGNGQYF.

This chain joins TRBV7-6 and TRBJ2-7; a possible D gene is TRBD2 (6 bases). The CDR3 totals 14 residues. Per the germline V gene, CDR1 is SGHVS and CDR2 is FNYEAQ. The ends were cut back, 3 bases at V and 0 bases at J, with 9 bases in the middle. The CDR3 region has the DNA TGTGCCAGCAGCTTCGGCGGGAACTCCTACGAGCAGTACTTC. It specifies CASSFGGNSYEQYF.

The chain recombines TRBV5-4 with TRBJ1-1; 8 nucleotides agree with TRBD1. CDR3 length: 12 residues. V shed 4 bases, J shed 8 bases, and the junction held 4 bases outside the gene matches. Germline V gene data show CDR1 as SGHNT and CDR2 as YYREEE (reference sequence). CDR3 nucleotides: TGTGCCAGCAGCCCGACAGGGGAGGAAGCTTTCTTT. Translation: CASSPTGEEAFF.

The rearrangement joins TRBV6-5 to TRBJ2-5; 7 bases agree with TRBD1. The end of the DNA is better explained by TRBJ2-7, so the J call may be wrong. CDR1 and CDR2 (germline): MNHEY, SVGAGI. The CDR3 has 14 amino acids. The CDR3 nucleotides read TGTGCCAGCAGCTTCTCCCGGGACAGCTACGAGCAGTACTTC. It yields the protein CASSFSRDSYEQYF.

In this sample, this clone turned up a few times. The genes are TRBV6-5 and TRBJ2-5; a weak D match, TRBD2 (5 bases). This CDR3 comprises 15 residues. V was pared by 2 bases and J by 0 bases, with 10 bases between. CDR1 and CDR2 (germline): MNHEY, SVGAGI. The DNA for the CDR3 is TGTGCCAGCAGTTACCCGACGGACTACCAAGAGACCCAGTACTTC. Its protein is CASSYPTDYQETQYF.

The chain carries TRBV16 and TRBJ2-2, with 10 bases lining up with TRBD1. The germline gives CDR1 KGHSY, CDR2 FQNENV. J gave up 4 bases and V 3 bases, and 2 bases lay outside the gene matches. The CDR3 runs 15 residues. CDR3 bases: TGTGCCAGCAGCCACGGACAGGGGGTCACCGGGGAGCTGTTTTTT. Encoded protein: CASSHGQGVTGELFF.

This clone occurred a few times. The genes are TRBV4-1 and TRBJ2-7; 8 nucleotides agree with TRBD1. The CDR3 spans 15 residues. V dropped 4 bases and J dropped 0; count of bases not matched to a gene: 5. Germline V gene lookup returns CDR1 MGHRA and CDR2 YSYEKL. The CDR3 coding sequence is TGCGCCAGCAGCCTCGGGACAGGCAACTCCTACGAGCAGTACTTC. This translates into CASSLGTGNSYEQYF.

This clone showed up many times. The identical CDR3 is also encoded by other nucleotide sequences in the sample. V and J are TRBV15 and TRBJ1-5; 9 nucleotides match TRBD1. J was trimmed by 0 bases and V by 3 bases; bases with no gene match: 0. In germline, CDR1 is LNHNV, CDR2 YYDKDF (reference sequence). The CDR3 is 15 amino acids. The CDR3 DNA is TGTGCCACCAGCAGGGACAGGGGTAGCAATCAGCCCCAGCATTTT. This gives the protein CATSRDRGSNQPQHF.

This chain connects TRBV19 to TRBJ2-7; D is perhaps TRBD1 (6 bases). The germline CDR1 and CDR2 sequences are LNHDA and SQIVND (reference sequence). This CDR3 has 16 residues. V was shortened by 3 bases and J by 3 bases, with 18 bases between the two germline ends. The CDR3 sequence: CASSISSGALNYEQYF. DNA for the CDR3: TGTGCCAGTAGTATTTCATCAGGGGCGTTAAACTACGAGCAGTACTTC.

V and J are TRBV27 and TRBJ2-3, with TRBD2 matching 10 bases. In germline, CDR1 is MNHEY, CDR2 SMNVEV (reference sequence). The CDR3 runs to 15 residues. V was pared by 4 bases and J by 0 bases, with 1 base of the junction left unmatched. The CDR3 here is CASSSSGGSTDTQYF. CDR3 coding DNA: TGTGCCAGCAGTTCTAGCGGGGGTAGCACAGATACGCAGTATTTT.

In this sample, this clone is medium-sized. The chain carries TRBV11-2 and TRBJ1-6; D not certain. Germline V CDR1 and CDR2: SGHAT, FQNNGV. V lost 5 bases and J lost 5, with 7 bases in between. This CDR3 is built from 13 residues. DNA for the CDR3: TGTGCCAGCAGCAGACGGGATAATTCACCCCTCCACTTT. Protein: CASSRRDNSPLHF.

The CDR3 loop reads CASSHLDRGAGGYTF. DNA of the CDR3: TGTGCCAGCAGCCACCTAGACAGGGGCGCGGGGGGCTACACCTTC. The chain couples TRBV7-9 to TRBJ1-2, with TRBD1 identical over 8 bases. With V trimmed by 5 bases and J by 8 bases, 13 bases remained unmatched. This CDR3 has 15 residues. The V gene's germline CDR1 is SEHNR and CDR2 FQNEAQ (reference sequence).

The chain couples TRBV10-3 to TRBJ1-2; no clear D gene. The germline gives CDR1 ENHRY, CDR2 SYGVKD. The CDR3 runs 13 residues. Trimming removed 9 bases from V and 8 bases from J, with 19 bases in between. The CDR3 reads CAIGEEGGIGYTF. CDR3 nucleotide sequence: TGTGCCATAGGAGAGGAGGGAGGGATAGGCTACACCTTC.

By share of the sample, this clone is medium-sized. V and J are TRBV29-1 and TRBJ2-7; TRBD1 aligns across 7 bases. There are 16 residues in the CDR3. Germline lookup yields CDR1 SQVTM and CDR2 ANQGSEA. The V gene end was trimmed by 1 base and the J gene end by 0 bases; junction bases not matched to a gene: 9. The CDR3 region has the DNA TGCAGCGTTGAAGGTCTCCCCGGACAGGACTCCTACGAGCAGTACTTC. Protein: CSVEGLPGQDSYEQYF.

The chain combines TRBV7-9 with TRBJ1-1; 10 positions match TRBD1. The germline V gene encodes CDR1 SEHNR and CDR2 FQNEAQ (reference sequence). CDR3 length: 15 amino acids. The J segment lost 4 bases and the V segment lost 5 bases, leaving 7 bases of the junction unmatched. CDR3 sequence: CASSTERTGGTEAFF. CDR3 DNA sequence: TGTGCCAGCAGCACCGAACGGACAGGGGGCACTGAAGCTTTCTTT.

The CDR3 sequence is CASSLAGVAGTYEQYF. The CDR3, as DNA: TGCGCCAGCAGCTTGGCCGGGGTAGCGGGCACCTACGAGCAGTACTTC. The chain uses TRBV5-1 and TRBJ2-7; TRBD2 agrees at 7 bases. Trimming at V came to 0 bases and at J to 2 bases, leaving 8 bases not matched to a gene. This CDR3 region has 16 residues. Germline lookup yields CDR1 SGHRS and CDR2 YFSETQ.

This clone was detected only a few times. The CDR3 nucleotides read TGTGCCAGTAGTATAACGGCAGGGTTCTATGGCTACACCTTC. Its protein product is CASSITAGFYGYTF. The V and J genes are TRBV19 and TRBJ1-2; tentatively, D is TRBD1 (5 bases). Germline V gene lookup returns CDR1 LNHDA and CDR2 SQIVND (reference sequence). The germline V and J ends were trimmed by 2 bases and 4 bases, with 11 bases remaining between them. CDR3 length: 14 amino acids.